This is a list of T cell receptor beta chains from one sample in a study of T cells in Graves' hyperthyroidism and ophthalmopathy. MiXCR, run by TCRdb on the multiplex PCR reads, gives a single entry per CDR3 protein. The sample lists hundreds of thousands of distinct CDR3 sequences; roughly 15% were seen once. The sample taken for sequencing was blood. These TCRs come from a woman under 30 with Graves' hyperthyroidism. CDR3s include the opening cysteine and the closing phenylalanine or tryptophan. The D gene is left open where the match is weak.

TRBJ2-7,TRBD2,TRBV4-1,CASSQVLAGMGEQYF
TRBJ2-1,NA,TRBV7-9,CASSQLGTLNNEQSF
TRBJ1-5,TRBD1,TRBV7-6,CASSLGTGFQPQHF
TRBJ2-7,TRBD2,TRBV28,CASSSGSGLVHEQYF
TRBJ1-1,NA,TRBV20-1,CSARAQGRTNTEAFF
TRBJ2-5,NA,TRBV28,CASGQNGETQYF
TRBJ1-5,NA,TRBV4-1,CASSQGWTEIHQPQHF
TRBJ1-1,NA,TRBV9,CASSPGTDTMNTEAFF
TRBJ1-2,TRBD1,TRBV18,CASSQGQGTDGYTF
TRBJ1-1,NA,TRBV20-1,CSARDFRANTEAFF
TRBJ2-7,NA,TRBV6-1,CASSYRVNEQYF
TRBJ1-1,NA,TRBV7-6,CASSLTVPGQNTEAFF
TRBJ2-7,NA,TRBV7-9,CASSFTAPYEQYF
TRBJ2-3,NA,TRBV4-1,CASSQPGTSTDTQYF
TRBJ1-1,NA,TRBV2,CASSEQGPNTEAFF
TRBJ1-4,NA,TRBV7-9,CASSPRASGEKLFF
TRBJ2-4,NA,TRBV20-1,CSASRVGKNIQYF
TRBJ1-1,NA,TRBV4-1,CASSGGLLNTEAFF
TRBJ1-2,NA,TRBV27,CASSSGGVFDGYTF
TRBJ2-5,NA,TRBV25-1,CASSESVYQETQYF
TRBJ2-1,NA,TRBV24-1,CATSDSLGVTYNEQFF
TRBJ2-1,TRBD1,TRBV7-6,CASSFGTGGLYEQFF
TRBJ1-2,NA,TRBV6-2/TRBV6-3,CASSVGFGRGYTF
TRBJ2-7,NA,TRBV28,CASSYTTQVQYF
TRBJ1-5,NA,TRBV29-1,CSVWTGSNQPQHF
TRBJ1-6,NA,TRBV4-1,CASSLFNSPLHF
TRBJ2-1,NA,TRBV13,CASSPRGSGPYNEQFF
TRBJ1-2,NA,TRBV7-9,CASSSRDQGYGYTF
TRBJ1-2,NA,TRBV20-1,CSASIRDRHYGYTF
TRBJ2-1,TRBD2,TRBV30,CAWSVMLAGVNEQFF
TRBJ2-7,TRBD2,TRBV7-9,CASSFFGGSSYEQYF